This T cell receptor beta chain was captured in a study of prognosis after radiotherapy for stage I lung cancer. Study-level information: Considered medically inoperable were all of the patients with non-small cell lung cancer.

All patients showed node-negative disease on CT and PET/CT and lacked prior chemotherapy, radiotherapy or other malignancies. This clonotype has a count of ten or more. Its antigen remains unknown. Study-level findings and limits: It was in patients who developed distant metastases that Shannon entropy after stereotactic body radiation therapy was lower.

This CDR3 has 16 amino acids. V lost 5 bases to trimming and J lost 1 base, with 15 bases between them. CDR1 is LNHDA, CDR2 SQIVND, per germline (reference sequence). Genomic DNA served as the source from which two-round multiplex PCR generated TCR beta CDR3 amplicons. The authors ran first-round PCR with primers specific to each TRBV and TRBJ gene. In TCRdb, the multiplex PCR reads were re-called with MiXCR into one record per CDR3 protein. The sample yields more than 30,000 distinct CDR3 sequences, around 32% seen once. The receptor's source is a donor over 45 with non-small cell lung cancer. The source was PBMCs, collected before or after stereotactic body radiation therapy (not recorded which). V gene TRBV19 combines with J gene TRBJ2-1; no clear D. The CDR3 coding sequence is TGTGCCAGTAGTCTAAGACCCGAATCATCCTACAATGAGCAGTTCTTC. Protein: CASSLRPESSYNEQFF.